The entry below describes one T cell receptor beta chain. The data are from a study of cytotoxic CD8 clonotypes in ibrutinib-treated CLL. Trimming left V 5 bases short and J 7 bases short, with 18 bases between. Germline loops: CDR1 MDHEN, CDR2 SYDVKM. This CDR3 has 14 residues. Data came from immunoSEQ multiplex PCR; TCRdb stores just in-frame clones and leaves some out. Of around 70,000 clones in the sample, approximately 80% are singletons; the top ten hold about 8%. The V gene is TRBV28, the J gene TRBJ2-7; the D call may be TRBD1 or TRBD2 (5 bases each). Sequencing used PBMCs, obtained at disease progression, from a patient treated with ibrutinib. The TCR originated in a human donor with chronic lymphocytic leukemia. CDR3 sequence (DNA): TGTGCCAGCAGTCCGGGACCAGTGATTTGGGAGCAGTACTTC. It translates to CASSPGPVIWEQYF.